Listed here are 5 T cell receptor beta chains from one sample, sequenced in a study of T cells after yellow fever vaccination. MiXCR, run by TCRdb on the 5' RACE reads, gives a single entry per CDR3 protein. Among 150,000 to 200,000 distinct CDR3 sequences listed, 5.5% to 7.5% were seen once. The sequences come from CD4+ T cells sorted from PBMCs, collected about 5 days after the first yellow fever vaccination. All receptors derive from a man aged 18 to 30 who received the YFV17D yellow fever vaccine.

This clonotype was seen at least ten times. The rearrangement joins TRBV2 to TRBJ1-5; D unclear. Per the germline V gene, CDR1 is SNHLY and CDR2 is FYNNEI. This CDR3 contains 14 residues. Trimming pared 6 bases from V and 0 bases from J, leaving 9 bases between. The CDR3 DNA is TGTGCCAGCAGGCCCGGAGGTAGCAATCAGCCCCAGCATTTT. This encodes CASRPGGSNQPQHF.

This clonotype was counted at least ten times. The chain carries TRBV5-1 and TRBJ2-1; D is possibly TRBD1 or TRBD2 (5 bases each). The V gene's germline CDR1 is SGHRS and CDR2 YFSETQ. Trimming removed 5 bases at V and 1 base at J, with 16 bases between. The CDR3 spans 16 residues. The CDR3 sequence is CASSRNRDPSYNEQFF. CDR3 bases: TGCGCCAGCAGTAGAAACCGGGACCCGTCCTACAATGAGCAGTTCTTC. The complete variable domain, with remaining parts taken from reference TRBV5-1 and TRBJ2-1, reads KAGVTQTPRYLIKTRGQQVTLSCSPISGHRSVSWYQQTPGQGLQFLFEYFSETQRNKGNFPGRFSGRQFSNSRSEMNVSTLELGDSALYLCASSRNRDPSYNEQFFGPGTRLTVL.

The rearrangement joins TRBV6-5 to TRBJ1-2; 9 nucleotides line up with TRBD1. This CDR3 comprises 14 residues. CDR1 is MNHEY and CDR2 is SVGAGI in the germline V gene. V shed 2 bases and J 6 bases; nucleotides not matched to a gene: 4. CDR3 sequence (DNA): TGTGCCAGCAGTTACAGGACAGGGGAGGATGGCTACACCTTC. As protein: CASSYRTGEDGYTF.

This clonotype was seen repeatedly, ten times or more. V and J are TRBV4-2 and TRBJ1-1, with TRBD1 matching over 7 bases. V lost 4 bases, J lost 1 base, and 12 bases stayed unmatched. CDR3 length: 17 residues. From germline, CDR1 is LGHNA and CDR2 YNFKEQ. The CDR3 DNA follows: TGTGCCAGCAGCCTCGCAACATCCGGGACAGCGAACACTGAAGCTTTCTTT. It translates to CASSLATSGTANTEAFF.

This clonotype was recorded many times. This chain joins TRBV6-2 or TRBV6-3 and TRBJ2-7; either TRBD1 or TRBD2 may fit D (5 bases each). CDR1 and CDR2 from the germline V gene are MNHEY and SVGEGT. V lost 8 bases and J lost 0, with 17 bases in between. CDR3 length equals 15 residues. CDR3 sequence (DNA): TGTGCCAGCGCCTCGGGGCAGTTTCTCTCCTACGAGCAGTACGTC. This gives the protein CASASGQFLSYEQYV.